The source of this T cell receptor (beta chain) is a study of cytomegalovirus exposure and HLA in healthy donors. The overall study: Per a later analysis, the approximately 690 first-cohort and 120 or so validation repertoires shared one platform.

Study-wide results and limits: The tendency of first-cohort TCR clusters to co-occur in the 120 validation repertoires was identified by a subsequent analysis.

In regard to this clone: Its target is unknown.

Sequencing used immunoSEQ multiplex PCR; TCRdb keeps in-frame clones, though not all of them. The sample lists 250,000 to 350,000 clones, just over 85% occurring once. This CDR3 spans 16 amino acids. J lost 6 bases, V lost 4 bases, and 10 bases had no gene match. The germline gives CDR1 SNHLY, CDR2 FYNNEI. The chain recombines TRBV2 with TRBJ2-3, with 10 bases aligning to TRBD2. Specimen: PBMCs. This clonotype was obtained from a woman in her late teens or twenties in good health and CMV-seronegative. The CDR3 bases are TGTGCCAGCAGTGCTGGGCTAGCGGGAGAGCGGGATACGCAGTATTTT. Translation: CASSAGLAGERDTQYF. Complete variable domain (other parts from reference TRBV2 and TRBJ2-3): EPEVTQTPSHQVTQMGQEVILRCVPISNHLYFYWYRQILGQKVEFLVSFYNNEISEKSEIFDDQFSVERPDGSNFTLKIRSTKLEDSAMYFCASSAGLAGERDTQYFGPGTRLTVL.